One TCR beta chain is described in this entry. The antigen is unknown. Trimming took 4 bases from V and 1 from J; bases not matched to a gene: 9. CDR3 length: 16 residues. From germline, CDR1 is MNHNY and CDR2 SVGAGI (reference sequence). The stimulus was lysate of CMV-infected fibroblasts, about 10 ug/mL. CD4+ T cells upregulating both CD40 ligand and CD69 were sorted as responding cells. CD8+ T cells were removed from PBMCs prior to stimulation. Anti-CD28/CD49d costimulation, CD40-blocking antibody and enfuvirtide were given to CD8-depleted PBMCs for about 19 hours. This sample was taken from a study of persistence of HIV-infected CD4 T cells. The libraries were made with immunoSEQ version 4 in survey mode. Profiling relied on immunoSEQ multiplex PCR, and the TCRdb table lists in-frame clones only, not all of them. The sample includes under 7,000 clones, 64% of them seen just once. General study findings and limits: Degenerate expanded CDR3beta sequences were enriched among CMV- and Gag-responding cells.

This sequence was found in an adult man with HIV who was CMV-seropositive. The rearrangement links TRBV6-6 to TRBJ1-1; 7 nucleotides match TRBD1. This specimen consisted of CD4+ T cells sorted from PBMCs after 18-hour stimulation, obtained from a patient who received antiretroviral therapy. The CDR3 region has the DNA TGTGCCAGCAGTTCCCTTAGACAGGGTTGGAACACTGAAGCTTTCTTT. Its protein is CASSSLRQGWNTEAFF.